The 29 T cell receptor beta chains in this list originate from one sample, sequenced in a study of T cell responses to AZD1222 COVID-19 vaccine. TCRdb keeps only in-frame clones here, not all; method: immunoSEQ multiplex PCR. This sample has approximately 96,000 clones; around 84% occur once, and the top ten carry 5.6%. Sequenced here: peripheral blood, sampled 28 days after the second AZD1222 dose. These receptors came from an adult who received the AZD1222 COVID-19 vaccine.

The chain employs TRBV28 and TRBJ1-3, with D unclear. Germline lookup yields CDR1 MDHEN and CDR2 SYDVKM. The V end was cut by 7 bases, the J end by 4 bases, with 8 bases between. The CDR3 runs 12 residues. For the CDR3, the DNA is TGTGCCAGCAACCTGTCGGGAAACACCATATATTTT. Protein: CASNLSGNTIYF.

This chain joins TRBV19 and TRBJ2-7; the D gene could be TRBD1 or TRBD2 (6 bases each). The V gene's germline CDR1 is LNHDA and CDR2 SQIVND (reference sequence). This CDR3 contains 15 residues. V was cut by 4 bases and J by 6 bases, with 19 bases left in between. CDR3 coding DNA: TGTGCCAGTAGTACTCGCCGGGGGCCACCGGGCGAGCAGTACTTC. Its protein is CASSTRRGPPGEQYF.

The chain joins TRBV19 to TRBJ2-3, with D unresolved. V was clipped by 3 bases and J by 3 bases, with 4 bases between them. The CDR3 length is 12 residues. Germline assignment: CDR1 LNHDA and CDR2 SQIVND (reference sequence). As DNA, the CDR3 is TGTGCCAGTAGTATCGGGACAGATACGCAGTATTTT. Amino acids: CASSIGTDTQYF.

The CDR3 coding sequence is TGTGCCAGCAGCTCCCTAGATACGCAGTATTTT. Encoded protein: CASSSLDTQYF. The chain employs TRBV12-3 or TRBV12-4 and TRBJ2-3; D unresolved. With 6 bases removed from V and 5 bases from J, the gap between germline ends came to 6 bases. The CDR3 totals 11 residues.

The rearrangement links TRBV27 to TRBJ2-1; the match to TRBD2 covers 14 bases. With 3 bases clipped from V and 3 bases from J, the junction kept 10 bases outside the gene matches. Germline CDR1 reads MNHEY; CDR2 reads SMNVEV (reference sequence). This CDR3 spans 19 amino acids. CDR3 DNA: TGTGCCAGCAGTTTTTCGGGACTAGCGGGGGCATCTCTCTACAATGAGCAGTTCTTC. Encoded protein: CASSFSGLAGASLYNEQFF.

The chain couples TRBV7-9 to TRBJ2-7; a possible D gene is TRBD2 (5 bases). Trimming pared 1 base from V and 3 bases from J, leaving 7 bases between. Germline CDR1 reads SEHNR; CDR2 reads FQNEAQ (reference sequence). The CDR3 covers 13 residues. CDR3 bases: TGTGCCAGCAGCTTAGTAGCGTACTACGAGCAGTACTTC. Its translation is CASSLVAYYEQYF.

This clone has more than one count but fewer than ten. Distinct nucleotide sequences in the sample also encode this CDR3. The CDR3 spells CASSFRDQPQHF. DNA of the CDR3: TGTGCCAGCAGTTTCAGAGATCAGCCCCAGCATTTT. This chain connects TRBV12-3 or TRBV12-4 to TRBJ1-5; D unclear. V was trimmed by 3 bases and J by 5 bases, leaving 5 bases between them. This CDR3 is 12 amino acids long.

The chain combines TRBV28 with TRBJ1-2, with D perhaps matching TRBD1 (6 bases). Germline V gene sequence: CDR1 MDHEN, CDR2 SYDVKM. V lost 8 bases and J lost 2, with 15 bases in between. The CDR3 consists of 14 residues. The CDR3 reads CASSRGSGNYGYTF. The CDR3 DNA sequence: TGTGCCAGCTCCAGGGGATCCGGGAACTATGGCTACACCTTC.

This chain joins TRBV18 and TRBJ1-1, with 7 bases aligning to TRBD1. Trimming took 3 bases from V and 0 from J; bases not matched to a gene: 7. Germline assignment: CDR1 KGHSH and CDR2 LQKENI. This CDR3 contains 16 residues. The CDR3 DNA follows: TGTGCCAGCTCACCTAAGACAGGGACCGTGAACACTGAAGCTTTCTTT. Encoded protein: CASSPKTGTVNTEAFF. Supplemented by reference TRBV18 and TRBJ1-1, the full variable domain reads NAGVMQNPRHLVRRRGQEARLRCSPMKGHSHVYWYRQLPEEGLKFMVYLQKENIIDESGMPKERFSAEFPKEGPSILRIQQVVRGDSAAYFCASSPKTGTVNTEAFFGQGTRLTVV.

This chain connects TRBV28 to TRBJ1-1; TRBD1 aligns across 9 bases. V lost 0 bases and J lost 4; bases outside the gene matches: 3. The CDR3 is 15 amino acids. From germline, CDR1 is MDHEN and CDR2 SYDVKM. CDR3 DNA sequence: TGTGCCAGCAGTTTATGGGGACAGGGTGGCACTGAAGCTTTCTTT. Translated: CASSLWGQGGTEAFF.

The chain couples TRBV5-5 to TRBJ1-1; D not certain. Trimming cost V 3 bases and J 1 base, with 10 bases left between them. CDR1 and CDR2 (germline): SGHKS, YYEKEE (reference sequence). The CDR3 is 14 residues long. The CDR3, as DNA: TGTGCCAGCAGCTCCGGAGTGAGGAACACTGAAGCTTTCTTT. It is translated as CASSSGVRNTEAFF. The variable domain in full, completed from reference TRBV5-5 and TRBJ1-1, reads DAGVTQSPTHLIKTRGQQVTLRCSPISGHKSVSWYQQVLGQGPQFIFQYYEKEERGRGNFPDRFSARQFPNYSSELNVNALLLGDSALYLCASSSGVRNTEAFFGQGTRLTVV.

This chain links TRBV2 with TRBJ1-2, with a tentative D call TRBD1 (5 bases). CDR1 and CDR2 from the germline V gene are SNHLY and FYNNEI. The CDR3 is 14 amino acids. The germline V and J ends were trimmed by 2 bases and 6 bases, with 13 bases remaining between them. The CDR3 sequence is CASSEIGRVNGYTF. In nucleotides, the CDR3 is TGTGCCAGCAGTGAAATTGGCAGGGTGAATGGCTACACCTTC.

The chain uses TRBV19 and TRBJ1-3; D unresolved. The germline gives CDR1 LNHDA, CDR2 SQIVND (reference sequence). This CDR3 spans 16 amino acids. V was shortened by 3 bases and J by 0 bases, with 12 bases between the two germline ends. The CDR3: CASSIGGPRSGNTIYF. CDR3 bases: TGTGCCAGTAGTATCGGTGGGCCTCGCTCTGGAAACACCATATATTTT.

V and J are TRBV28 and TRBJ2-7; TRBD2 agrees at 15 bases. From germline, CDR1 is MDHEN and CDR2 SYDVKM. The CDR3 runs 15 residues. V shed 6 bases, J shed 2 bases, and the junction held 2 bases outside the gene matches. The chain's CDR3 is CASSGLAGGTYEQYF. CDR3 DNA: TGTGCCAGCAGCGGACTAGCGGGAGGGACCTACGAGCAGTACTTC.

Written as DNA, the CDR3 is TGTGCCAGCAGTTTACGGAATGAAAAACTGTTTTTT. This sequence encodes CASSLRNEKLFF. This chain links TRBV28 with TRBJ1-4; D call uncertain. This CDR3 region has 12 residues. The V end was cut by 2 bases, the J end by 5 bases, with 3 bases between. Germline assignment: CDR1 MDHEN and CDR2 SYDVKM.

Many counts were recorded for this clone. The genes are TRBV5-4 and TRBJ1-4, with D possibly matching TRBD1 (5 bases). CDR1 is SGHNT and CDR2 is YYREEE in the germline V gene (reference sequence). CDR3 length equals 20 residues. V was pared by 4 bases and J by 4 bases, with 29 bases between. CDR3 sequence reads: CASSNGTATHIWVDNEKLFF. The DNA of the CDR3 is TGTGCCAGCAGCAACGGGACGGCAACTCACATATGGGTGGATAATGAAAAACTGTTTTTT.

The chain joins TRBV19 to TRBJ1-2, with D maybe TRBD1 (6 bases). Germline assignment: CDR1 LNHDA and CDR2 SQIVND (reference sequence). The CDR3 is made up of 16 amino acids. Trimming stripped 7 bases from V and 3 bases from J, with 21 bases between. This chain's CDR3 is CASTASGPGAYYGYTF. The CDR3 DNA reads TGTGCCAGTACCGCATCCGGGCCGGGGGCATACTATGGCTACACCTTC.

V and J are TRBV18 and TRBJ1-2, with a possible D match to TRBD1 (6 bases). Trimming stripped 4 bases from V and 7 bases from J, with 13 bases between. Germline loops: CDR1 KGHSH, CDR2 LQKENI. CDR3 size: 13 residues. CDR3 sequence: CASSQDSAGGYTF. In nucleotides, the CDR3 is TGTGCCAGCTCACAGGACAGCGCGGGTGGCTACACCTTC.

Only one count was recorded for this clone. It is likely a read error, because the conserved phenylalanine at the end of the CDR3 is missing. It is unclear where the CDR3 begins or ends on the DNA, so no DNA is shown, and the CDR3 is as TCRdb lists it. This CDR3 is CAISESDRGRPVI. This chain uses TRBV10-3 with TRBJ2-7; the table gives TRBD1 as D, unverified against the DNA. The CDR3 numbers 13 amino acids, ends counted. From germline, CDR1 is ENHRY and CDR2 SYGVKD.

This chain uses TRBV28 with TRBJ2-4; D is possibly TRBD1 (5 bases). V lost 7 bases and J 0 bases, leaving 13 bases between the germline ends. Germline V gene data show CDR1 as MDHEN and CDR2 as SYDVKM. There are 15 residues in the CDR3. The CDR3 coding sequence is TGTGCCAGCACACCAGGGATCTTAGCCAAAAACATTCAGTACTTC. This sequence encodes CASTPGILAKNIQYF. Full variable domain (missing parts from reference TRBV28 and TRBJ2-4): DVKVTQSSRYLVKRTGEKVFLECVQDMDHENMFWYRQDPGLGLRLIYFSYDVKMKEKGDIPEGYSVSREKKERFSLILESASTNQTSMYLCASTPGILAKNIQYFGAGTRLSVL.

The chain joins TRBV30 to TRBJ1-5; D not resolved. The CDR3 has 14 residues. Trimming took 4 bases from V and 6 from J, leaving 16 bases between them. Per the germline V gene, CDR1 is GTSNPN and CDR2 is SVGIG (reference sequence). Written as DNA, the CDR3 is TGTGCCTGGACTGGGCCGGGGTTCGGTCAGCCCCAGCATTTT. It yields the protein CAWTGPGFGQPQHF.

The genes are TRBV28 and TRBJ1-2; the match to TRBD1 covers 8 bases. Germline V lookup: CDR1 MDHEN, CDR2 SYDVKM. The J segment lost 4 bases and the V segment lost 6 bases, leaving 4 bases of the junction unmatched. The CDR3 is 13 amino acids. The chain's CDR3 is CASRHGQGYGYTF. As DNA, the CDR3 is TGTGCCAGCAGACACGGACAGGGCTATGGCTACACCTTC.

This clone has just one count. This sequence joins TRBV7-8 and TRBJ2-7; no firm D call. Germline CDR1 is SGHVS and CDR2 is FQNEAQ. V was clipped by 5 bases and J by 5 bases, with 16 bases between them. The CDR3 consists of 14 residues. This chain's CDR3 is CASSGRYGADEQYF. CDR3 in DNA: TGTGCCAGCAGCGGACGGTACGGCGCGGACGAGCAGTACTTC.

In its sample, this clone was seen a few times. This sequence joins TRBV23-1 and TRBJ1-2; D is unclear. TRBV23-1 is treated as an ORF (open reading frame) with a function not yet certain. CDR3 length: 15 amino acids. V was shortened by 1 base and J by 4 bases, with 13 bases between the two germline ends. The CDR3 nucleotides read TGCGCCAGCAGTCAATTCTATAAAGGCTTCTATGGCTACACCTTC. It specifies CASSQFYKGFYGYTF.

Here the CDR3 DNA reads TGTGCCAGCAGCCCGCGGGGACTAGCGGGCTCCTACAATGAGCAGTTCTTC. This codes for CASSPRGLAGSYNEQFF. The chain couples TRBV11-3 to TRBJ2-1; 12 nucleotides align to TRBD2. After removal of 5 bases from V and 0 bases from J, the junction contained 5 bases not matched to a gene. The CDR3 extends over 17 amino acids. The V gene's germline CDR1 is SGHNT and CDR2 YENEEA. Full variable domain (missing parts from reference TRBV11-3 and TRBJ2-1): EAGVVQSPRYKIIEKKQPVAFWCNPISGHNTLYWYLQNLGQGPELLIRYENEEAVDDSQLPKDRFSAERLKGVDSTLKIQPAELGDSAVYLCASSPRGLAGSYNEQFFGPGTRLTVL.

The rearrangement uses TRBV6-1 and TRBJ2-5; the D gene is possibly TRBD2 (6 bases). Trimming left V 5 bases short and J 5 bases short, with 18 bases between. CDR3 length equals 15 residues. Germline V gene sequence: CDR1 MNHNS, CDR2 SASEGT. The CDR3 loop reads CASSSPGLPPETQYF. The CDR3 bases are TGTGCCAGCAGTTCCCCGGGACTGCCCCCGGAGACCCAGTACTTC.

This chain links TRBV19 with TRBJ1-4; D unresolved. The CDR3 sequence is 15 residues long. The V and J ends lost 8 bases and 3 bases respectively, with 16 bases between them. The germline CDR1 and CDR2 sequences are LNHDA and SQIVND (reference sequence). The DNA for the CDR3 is TGTGCCAGTGCCTTGAAGGTCCGGCCTAATGAAAAACTGTTTTTT. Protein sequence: CASALKVRPNEKLFF.

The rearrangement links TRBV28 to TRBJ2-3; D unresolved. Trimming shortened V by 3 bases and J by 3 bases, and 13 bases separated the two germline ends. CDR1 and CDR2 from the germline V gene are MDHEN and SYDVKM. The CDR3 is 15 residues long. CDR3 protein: CASSLPSLGTDTQYF. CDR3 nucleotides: TGTGCCAGCAGTTTGCCCAGCCTAGGGACAGATACGCAGTATTTT.

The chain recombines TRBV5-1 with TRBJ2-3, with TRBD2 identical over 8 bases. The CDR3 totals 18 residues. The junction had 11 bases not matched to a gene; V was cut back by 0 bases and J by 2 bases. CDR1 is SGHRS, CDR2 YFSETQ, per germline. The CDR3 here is CASSLGGTSGSFTDTQYF. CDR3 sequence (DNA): TGCGCCAGCAGCTTGGGGGGCACAAGCGGGAGTTTCACAGATACGCAGTATTTT.